Following are 24 T cell receptor beta chains from one sample sequenced in a study of metastatic and nonmetastatic thyroid tumors (dated by TCRdb to 2020 to 2022). Libraries were constructed by PCR. Sequenced using an Illumina HiSeq 4000. TCRdb reprocessed the public reads (quality trimming at Q25 with fastp, clone calling with MiXCR) and kept in-frame beta chains. The sample has tens of thousands of clones on record, about a sixth of them singletons. Roughly 7.1% of the sample is in the top ten clones. No treatment had been received by any patient before thyroid surgery. The sample consisted of blood. Source of these receptors: a female donor with papillary thyroid cancer or a benign thyroid nodule (not recorded which). Some clones in this sample may be carry-over from other donors' samples.

This clone has just a few counts. V is TRBV28 and J is TRBJ1-2; D call uncertain. Germline-derived CDR1 and CDR2 are MDHEN and SYDVKM. Trimming pared 7 bases from V and 4 bases from J, leaving 19 bases between. The CDR3 has 15 residues. The CDR3 is CASILAWVFGYGYTF. The CDR3 nucleotides are TGTGCCAGCATATTAGCTTGGGTATTTGGCTATGGCTACACCTTC.

This clone was counted ten times or more. The chain recombines TRBV2 with TRBJ1-4, with D perhaps matching TRBD1 (6 bases). CDR1 is SNHLY and CDR2 is FYNNEI in the germline V gene. This CDR3 is built from 18 residues. V was cut by 7 bases and J by 0 bases, with 21 bases left in between. CDR3 amino acids: CASTRKGQGIATNEKLFF. In nucleotides, the CDR3 is TGTGCCAGCACTAGGAAGGGCCAGGGGATAGCAACTAATGAAAAACTGTTTTTT.

Remarks on this clone: A much more abundant neighbour one base away suggests this may be a read error. V and J are TRBV6-2 or TRBV6-3 and TRBJ1-2, with unresolved D. V was cut by 9 bases and J by 8 bases, with 13 bases left in between. This CDR3 spans 11 amino acids. Germline loops: CDR1 MNHEY, CDR2 SVGEGT. CDR3 region: CARSNMGGYTF. DNA of the CDR3: TGTGCCAGAAGTAACATGGGGGGCTACACCTTC.

This clone was observed many times. The chain joins TRBV27 to TRBJ1-2; a weak D match, TRBD1 (5 bases). This CDR3 spans 14 amino acids. In germline, CDR1 is MNHEY, CDR2 SMNVEV (reference sequence). V dropped 5 bases and J dropped 7 bases, with 17 bases sitting between them. The CDR3 sequence is CASSPRDFSSGYTF. In DNA, the CDR3 is TGTGCCAGCAGTCCGCGGGACTTTAGCTCTGGCTACACCTTC.

This clone was found a few times. A much larger clone differs by one base, so this may be a read error. The chain is built from TRBV18 and TRBJ1-3, with TRBD1 identical over 7 bases. CDR3 length: 16 residues. Germline CDR1 reads KGHSH; CDR2 reads LQKENI. With V trimmed by 5 bases and J by 0 bases, 7 bases remained unmatched. The CDR3 sequence is CASSGVTGSSGNTIYF. The DNA for the CDR3 is TGTGCCAGCTCAGGCGTGACAGGGAGCTCTGGAAACACCATATATTTT.

CDR3 nucleotides: TGTGCCAGCAGACCTCGGGAGGTCCAAGAGACCCAGTACTTC. Translation gives CASRPREVQETQYF. The chain combines TRBV2 with TRBJ2-5; 7 bases line up with TRBD2. The CDR3 contains 14 residues. The V gene's germline CDR1 is SNHLY and CDR2 FYNNEI. V trimming: 6 bases; J trimming: 1 base; junction bases outside the gene matches: 5.

This rearrangement joins TRBV20-1 to TRBJ2-5; D is unclear. There are 13 residues in the CDR3. The V gene's germline CDR1 is DFQATT and CDR2 SNEGSKA (reference sequence). V was cut by 5 bases and J by 1 base, with 11 bases left in between. The CDR3 DNA follows: TGCAGTGCTGTGCGACGGCTCCAAGAGACCCAGTACTTC. Amino acid sequence: CSAVRRLQETQYF.

The genes are TRBV6-1 and TRBJ2-5; 10 positions match TRBD2. CDR3 length: 14 amino acids. CDR1 is MNHNS and CDR2 is SASEGT in the germline V gene. With V trimmed by 5 bases and J by 5 bases, 5 bases remained unmatched. The CDR3 region has the DNA TGTGCCAGCAGTACTAGCGGGATGGTGGAGACCCAGTACTTC. It yields the protein CASSTSGMVETQYF.

This clone was detected ten times or more. This rearrangement joins TRBV6-1 to TRBJ2-5, with D perhaps matching TRBD1 (6 bases). Germline loops: CDR1 MNHNS, CDR2 SASEGT. Trimming removed 7 bases at V and 0 bases at J, with 12 bases between. The length of the CDR3 is 14 residues. CDR3 protein: CASNLDRHQETQYF. The CDR3 DNA is TGTGCCAGCAACCTTGACAGGCACCAAGAGACCCAGTACTTC.

The rearrangement joins TRBV11-1 to TRBJ2-3; TRBD2 matches 10 bases. The CDR3 is made up of 20 amino acids. CDR1 is SGHAT and CDR2 is FQDESV in the germline V gene (reference sequence). With 0 bases clipped from V and 0 bases from J, the junction kept 12 bases outside the gene matches. CDR3 region: CASSLALGTSVNTSTDTQYF. In DNA form, the CDR3 reads TGTGCCAGCAGCTTAGCCTTAGGGACTAGCGTTAATACTAGCACAGATACGCAGTATTTT.

This clone has a count of ten or more. Different DNA sequences within this sample yield the same CDR3. The CDR3 loop reads CASSVAGGTGELFF. CDR3 in DNA: TGTGCCAGCAGCGTAGCAGGGGGCACCGGGGAGCTGTTTTTT. The genes are TRBV11-3 and TRBJ2-2, with 7 bases fitting TRBD1. This CDR3 region has 14 residues. CDR1 is SGHNT and CDR2 is YENEEA in the germline V gene. V was pared by 5 bases and J by 4 bases, with 4 bases of the junction left unmatched.

The sample holds many counts of this clone. The rearrangement joins TRBV5-6 to TRBJ2-7, with 8 bases identical to TRBD1. This CDR3 region has 15 residues. Germline-derived CDR1 and CDR2 are SGHDT and YYEEEE. The V segment lost 1 base and the J segment 2 bases; nucleotides outside the gene matches: 5. CDR3 DNA: TGTGCCAGCAGCTTGCCCCAGGGACAGGCCTACGAGCAGTACTTC. It yields the protein CASSLPQGQAYEQYF. Together with reference TRBV5-6 and TRBJ2-7, the CDR3 gives the full variable domain: DAGVTQSPTHLIKTRGQQVTLRCSPKSGHDTVSWYQQALGQGPQFIFQYYEEEERQRGNFPDRFSGHQFPNYSSELNVNALLLGDSALYLCASSLPQGQAYEQYFGPGTRLTVT.

This clone was detected ten times or more. Other DNA sequences in this specimen translate into the identical CDR3. V is TRBV19 and J is TRBJ1-1; tentative D call: TRBD1 (5 bases). Between the trimmed V and J ends, which lost 9 bases and 4 bases, there was a span of 15 bases. Germline CDR1 and CDR2: LNHDA and SQIVND (reference sequence). The CDR3 runs 13 residues. Written as DNA, the CDR3 is TGTGCCAGCCACCGACACGGGGGCACTGAAGCTTTCTTT. As protein: CASHRHGGTEAFF.

This clone was detected ten times or more. The chain couples TRBV5-1 to TRBJ1-1; D might be TRBD1 (5 bases). Per the germline V gene, CDR1 is SGHRS and CDR2 is YFSETQ. This CDR3 comprises 15 residues. V lost 0 bases, J lost 5 bases, and 14 bases lay in between. The CDR3: CASSLDGRRGTEAFF. DNA for the CDR3: TGCGCCAGCAGCTTGGACGGCAGAAGGGGAACTGAAGCTTTCTTT.

This clone was counted at least ten times. This rearrangement joins TRBV20-1 to TRBJ1-6; no reliable D call. This CDR3 contains 14 residues. The V end was cut by 1 base, the J end by 6 bases, with 10 bases between. CDR1 DFQATT and CDR2 SNEGSKA come from the germline V gene (reference sequence). CDR3 nucleotide sequence: TGCAGTGCTAGAGTAATTCTCGGTAATTCACCCCTCCACTTT. The encoded protein is CSARVILGNSPLHF.

Details on this clone: Compared with germline, one end of the junction differs, possibly owing to a read error. This rearrangement joins TRBV10-1 to TRBJ2-7; D not resolved. CDR1 and CDR2 from the germline V gene are WNHNN and SYGVQD (reference sequence). The CDR3 covers 13 residues. The CDR3 DNA sequence: TGCGCCAGCGACGACTCCTACTCCCACGAGCAGTACTTC. Translation gives CASDDSYSHEQYF.

Of note for this clone: Germline and junction disagree at one end, which may indicate a read error. The rearrangement uses TRBV20-1 and TRBJ2-2, with 9 bases identical to TRBD1. The CDR3 covers 16 residues. Per the germline V gene, CDR1 is DFQATT and CDR2 is SNEGSKA (reference sequence). CDR3 nucleotides: TGCAGTGCTGGAGATGGGGTACAGGGGGCCGCCGGGGAGCTGTTTTTT. Its translation: CSAGDGVQGAAGELFF.

This clone appeared many times. The chain carries TRBV20-1 and TRBJ2-3; TRBD2 matches 10 bases. J was trimmed by 8 bases and V by 6 bases; bases with no gene match: 14. CDR3 size: 15 residues. In germline, CDR1 is DFQATT, CDR2 SNEGSKA (reference sequence). The DNA of the CDR3 is TGCAGTGCCGACCCTAGCGGGAGAGGGAAAGGTACGCAGTATTTT. This encodes CSADPSGRGKGTQYF.

This clone was detected ten times or more. The rearrangement links TRBV24-1 to TRBJ2-4; TRBD1 matches at 9 bases. Trimming at V came to 3 bases and at J to 4 bases, leaving 3 bases not matched to a gene. The CDR3 consists of 15 residues. CDR1 is KGHDR and CDR2 is SFDVKD in the germline V gene. The CDR3: CATSDTGQGKNIQYF. The CDR3 DNA reads as TGTGCCACCAGTGATACGGGACAGGGTAAAAACATTCAGTACTTC.

The chain is built from TRBV10-3 and TRBJ1-5; perhaps TRBD1 as D (5 bases). V was clipped by 8 bases and J by 5 bases, with 19 bases between them. The germline CDR1 and CDR2 sequences are ENHRY and SYGVKD. The CDR3 runs to 15 residues. This chain's CDR3 is CAIVSRDGGDQPQHF. The CDR3 nucleotides read TGTGCCATCGTATCCCGGGACGGGGGTGATCAGCCCCAGCATTTT.

In its sample, this clone was seen a few times. Mismatch with germline at one junction end may stem from a read error. This chain links TRBV12-3 or TRBV12-4 with TRBJ1-2; D unclear. The CDR3 length is 12 residues. CDR3 DNA sequence: TGTGCCAACAGTCAGTTCCTCTATGGCTACACCTTC. The encoded protein is CANSQFLYGYTF.

About this clone itself: Given a much more abundant clone one base away, this may be a read error. The chain combines TRBV29-1 with TRBJ1-1; no clear D gene. The CDR3 is 12 amino acids. The ends were cut back, 0 bases at V and 6 bases at J, with 8 bases in the middle. Germline CDR1 is SQVTM and CDR2 is ANQGSEA. For the CDR3, the DNA is TGCAGCGTTGAAGATGTGAAGTCTGAAGCTTTCTTT. As protein: CSVEDVKSEAFF.

This clone was seen ten or more times. This could be a read error, since a much larger clone is one nucleotide away. Additional DNA sequences in this sample encode the identical CDR3. This chain connects TRBV30 to TRBJ1-2; D perhaps matches TRBD1 (5 bases). The CDR3 is 13 amino acids. Germline V lookup: CDR1 GTSNPN, CDR2 SVGIG (reference sequence). CDR3 residues: CAWSVHGGTSYTF. The CDR3, as DNA: TGTGCATGGAGTGTACACGGAGGGACCAGCTACACCTTC.

J is TRBJ1-2 and V is TRBV7-2, with D uncertain. The germline CDR1 and CDR2 sequences are SGHTA and FQGNSA. Trimming took 1 base from V and 6 from J, leaving 12 bases between them. This CDR3 spans 14 amino acids. CDR3 amino acids: CASSLGSPLNGYTF. The CDR3, as DNA: TGTGCCAGCAGCTTAGGTAGCCCTCTCAATGGCTACACCTTC.